The rows below give T cell receptor beta chains drawn from one sample of a study of CD8 T cells in ankylosing spondylitis. TCRdb re-called the 5' RACE reads through MiXCR, storing one row per CDR3 protein. The data contain under 550,000 distinct CDR3 sequences, roughly 26% of them seen just once; the ten biggest clones take up about 0.9%. The sequencing sample was made of blood, either unsorted or a sorted T cell fraction (not recorded which). All receptors come from a male donor with ankylosing spondylitis. Both conserved end residues are part of each CDR3. Fields, in order: D gene, clone size, V gene, J gene, CDR3 DNA, CDR3 protein. D genes are given only for firm matches. Size is omitted from some rows. Given values are once, few, many or a class for expanded clones.

>NA|NA|TRBV20-1|TRBJ2-7
TGCAGTGCTTTTGACAGGCTGTCCTACGAGCAGTACTTC
CSAFDRLSYEQYF
>TRBD1|few|TRBV7-2|TRBJ1-2
TGTGCCAGCAGCTTGGCGTCAGGGGGCGTCTATGGCTACACCTTC
CASSLASGGVYGYTF
>NA|few|TRBV9|TRBJ1-6
TGTGCCAGCAGCGTCTCCGGGACTAATTCACCCCTCCACTTT
CASSVSGTNSPLHF
>NA|few|TRBV5-1|TRBJ2-3
TGCGCCAGCAGCTTGGAGGGAAAGAGCACAGATACGCAGTATTTT
CASSLEGKSTDTQYF
>TRBD1|NA|TRBV5-1|TRBJ2-1
TGCGCCAGCAGCCAGCAGGTTCAGGGGGCAGCTGAGCAGTTCTTC
CASSQQVQGAAEQFF
>NA|NA|TRBV12-3/TRBV12-4|TRBJ2-5
TGTGCCAGCAGTTTAGAGGGGGGCCGTGAGACCCAGTACTTC
CASSLEGGRETQYF
>TRBD2|NA|TRBV7-2|TRBJ2-5
TGTGCCAGCAGCTTATTGGTAGCGGGAGCGGGGGGAGAGACCCAGTACTTC
CASSLLVAGAGGETQYF
>NA|few|TRBV6-1|TRBJ2-1
TGTGCCAGCATCAGGGGACCAAACTACAATGAGCAGTTCTTC
CASIRGPNYNEQFF
>NA|NA|TRBV20-1|TRBJ1-5
TGCAGTGCTAGAGATGATCTTATCACCGGACAGCCCCAGCATTTT
CSARDDLITGQPQHF
>NA|NA|TRBV20-1|TRBJ2-7
TGCAGTGCTAGGGGGGGATCCGGGAGAATTTTCAACGAGCAGTACTTC
CSARGGSGRIFNEQYF
>TRBD2|NA|TRBV3-1|TRBJ2-5
TGTGCCAGCAGCCCCACTCTCTCGGGTCGGCTAGCGGGTCCCCAAGAGACCCAGTACTTC
CASSPTLSGRLAGPQETQYF
>NA|few|TRBV20-1|TRBJ1-2
TGCAGTGCTAGAGATGGGGCAGAAGTGATTAACTATGGCTACACCTTC
CSARDGAEVINYGYTF